The TCR beta chain described here comes from a study of tumor-infiltrating lymphocytes in primary liver carcinoma. Across the study: Samples yielded about 3.65 to 7.5 million productive TCRbeta reads, similar across tissue types.

The trim removed 3 bases at V and 7 bases at J, leaving 4 bases unmatched. The CDR3 runs 16 residues. Co-extracted RNA and DNA came from around 18-30 mg of unsorted bulk tissue. Patients had primary liver carcinoma treated by surgical resection. Total RNA (around 500 ng) served as template for TCR beta cDNA synthesis primed by a constant-region primer. Three-round nested multiplex PCR performed with slightly modified ARM-PCR produced the TCR beta libraries. Rounds one and two of PCR, each of roughly 10 cycles, were primed with TRBV1-TRBV30 forward primers and a C-beta reverse primer. TCRdb re-derived calls from the multiplex PCR reads in MiXCR, one entry per CDR3 protein. The repertoire holds fewer than 250,000 distinct CDR3 sequences, with about 85% as singletons. This clonotype was seen many times. Its specificity is not known. Study-wide results and caveats: Merely some 8-24% of top clones spanned all five tumor regions.

The chain combines TRBV12-3 or TRBV12-4 with TRBJ1-6; 12 bases fit TRBD1. This TCR was recovered from a man between 35 and 55 years old with primary liver carcinoma and hepatitis B virus infection. The specimen was tumor tissue from primary liver carcinoma. The CDR3 sequence is CASSLGDRGRNSPLHF. DNA of the CDR3: TGTGCCAGCAGTTTGGGGGACAGGGGGCGGAATTCACCCCTCCACTTT.